This T cell receptor beta chain derives from a study of identical twins. Whole-study findings and limits: Researchers caution that invariant MAIT and iNKT cells could partly confound zero-insertion analyses.

On this clonotype itself: What it binds is not known.

TCRdb called the 5' RACE reads again in MiXCR, with one record for every CDR3 protein. The repertoire holds roughly 690,000 distinct CDR3 sequences, with 5.5% to 6.5% as singletons. The trim removed 5 bases at V and 4 bases at J, leaving 13 bases unmatched. Germline assignment: CDR1 SQVTM and CDR2 ANQGSEA. This CDR3 contains 16 residues. Sequenced input: naive T cells sorted from blood. The receptor was derived from a man aged 18 to 29 in good health. The chain recombines TRBV29-1 with TRBJ2-3, with TRBD2 matching 9 bases. Here the CDR3 DNA reads TGCAGCGTTCCTACGCAAAGCGGGAGGTACGCAGATACGCAGTATTTT. Its protein product is CSVPTQSGRYADTQYF.